Sequencing of this TCR beta chain was carried out in a study of regulatory T cells in long-lasting Graves disease. To make TCR beta libraries, researchers used iRepertoire HTBI primers and Arm-PCR of CDR3 regions. TCRdb reprocessed the multiplex PCR reads with MiXCR, giving one entry per CDR3 protein. The sample lists about 470,000 distinct CDR3 sequences, 16% occurring once. This clonotype was counted at least ten times. Trimming stripped 5 bases from V and 4 bases from J, with 14 bases between. The CDR3 has 14 amino acids. Germline values: CDR1 MDHEN, CDR2 SYDVKM. Noted time point: newly diagnosed GD, antithyroid drugs for less than 3 months. The TCR library used RNA extracted from PBMCs. Patients met American Thyroid Association criteria for Graves' disease. This sample was also put to use in a study of T cells in Graves' hyperthyroidism and ophthalmopathy. That report notes: When the TCR CDR3 underwent first-round RT-PCR, the HTBI primer set was used. Blood also contained most expanded thyroid clonotypes above 0.001. Separating ophthalmopathy from stable hyperthyroidism was achieved by a 13 V-J model.

This TCR derives from a man aged 40-49 years with Graves disease. This chain links TRBV28 with TRBJ2-5; the D gene is possibly TRBD2 (6 bases). Sequences were derived from peripheral blood mononuclear cells (PBMCs), sampled at new diagnosis, from a patient treated with antithyroid drugs. This CDR3 reads CASSLPMGGETQYF. CDR3 coding DNA: TGTGCCAGCAGTCTACCCATGGGGGGAGAGACCCAGTACTTC.